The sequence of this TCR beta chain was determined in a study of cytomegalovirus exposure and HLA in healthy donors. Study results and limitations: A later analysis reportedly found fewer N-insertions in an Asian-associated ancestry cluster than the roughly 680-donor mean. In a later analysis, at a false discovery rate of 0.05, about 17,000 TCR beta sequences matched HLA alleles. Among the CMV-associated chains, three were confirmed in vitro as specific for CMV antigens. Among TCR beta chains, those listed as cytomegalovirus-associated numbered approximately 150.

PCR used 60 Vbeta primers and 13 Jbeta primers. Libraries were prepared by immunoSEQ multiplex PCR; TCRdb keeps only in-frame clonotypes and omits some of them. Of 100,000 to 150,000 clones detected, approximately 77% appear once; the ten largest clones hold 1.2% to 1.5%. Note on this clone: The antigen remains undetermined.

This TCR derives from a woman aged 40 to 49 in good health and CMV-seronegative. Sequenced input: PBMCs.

The CDR3 sequence is CASSGNSYEQYF. CDR3 DNA: TGTGCCAGTAGCGGGAATTCCTACGAGCAGTACTTC. The rearrangement uses TRBV19 and TRBJ2-7, with D possibly matching TRBD2 (5 bases). CDR3 length: 12 residues. V lost 6 bases and J lost 1, with 7 bases in between. Per the germline V gene, CDR1 is LNHDA and CDR2 is SQIVND (reference sequence).